The present T cell receptor beta chain was sequenced within a study of OX40 agonist ivuxolimab in advanced cancers. The CDR3 covers 15 residues. The ends lost 2 bases at V and 8 bases at J; junction bases unmatched: 9. In germline, CDR1 is MDHEN, CDR2 SYDVKM. This clone occurred once. Profiling relied on immunoSEQ multiplex PCR, and the TCRdb table lists in-frame clones only, not all of them. The sample holds about 56,000 clones, 80% to 90% seen once. This material consisted of CD4+ or CD8+ T cells sorted from blood, taken in a trial of the OX40 agonist ivuxolimab. This chain connects TRBV28 to TRBJ1-2, with 9 bases aligning to TRBD1. This receptor was taken from an adult with an advanced solid tumor such as melanoma, head and neck, liver or kidney cancer. CDR3 sequence: CASSLGEGTGKGYTF. As DNA, the CDR3 is TGTGCCAGCAGTTTAGGTGAGGGGACAGGGAAGGGCTACACCTTC.